This T cell receptor beta chain was captured by sequencing in a study of blood T cell repertoires in COVID-19. Using immunoSEQ multiplex PCR, the repertoire was profiled, and TCRdb retains in-frame clones only, with some absent. The sample yields over 400,000 clones, around 90% seen once. CDR1 and CDR2 from the germline V gene are SGDLS and YYNGEE. The V gene lost 0 bases and the J gene lost 3 bases, with 13 bases spanning the gap. The CDR3 length is 16 residues. The chain couples TRBV9 to TRBJ2-1; unclear D gene. The sample consisted of peripheral blood. This clonotype was sampled from a woman between 50 and 59 years old with COVID-19, enrolled during active disease. The CDR3 sequence: CASSVEVFGGYNEQFF. In DNA, the CDR3 is TGTGCCAGCAGCGTAGAAGTTTTTGGCGGCTACAATGAGCAGTTCTTC.